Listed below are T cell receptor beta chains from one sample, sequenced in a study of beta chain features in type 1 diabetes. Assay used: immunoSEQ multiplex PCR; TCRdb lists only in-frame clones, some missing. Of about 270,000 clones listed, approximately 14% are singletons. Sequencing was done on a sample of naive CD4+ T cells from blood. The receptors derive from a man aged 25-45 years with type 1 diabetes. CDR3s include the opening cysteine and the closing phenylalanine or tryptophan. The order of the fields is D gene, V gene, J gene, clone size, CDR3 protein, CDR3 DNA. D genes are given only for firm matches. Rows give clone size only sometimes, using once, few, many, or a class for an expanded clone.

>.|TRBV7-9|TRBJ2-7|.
CASSLASTFAPYEQYF
TGTGCCAGCAGCTTAGCCTCGACATTTGCCCCCTACGAGCAGTACTTC
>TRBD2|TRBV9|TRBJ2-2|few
CASSVEVTGASGSPGELFF
TGTGCCAGCAGCGTAGAAGTAACGGGGGCTAGCGGGAGCCCCGGGGAGCTGTTTTTT
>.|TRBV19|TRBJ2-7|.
CASTGQGTYEQYF
TGTGCCAGTACTGGGCAGGGGACCTACGAGCAGTACTTC
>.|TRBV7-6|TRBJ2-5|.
CASSLAAAAIQETQYF
TGTGCCAGCAGCTTAGCGGCGGCAGCTATACAAGAGACCCAGTACTTC
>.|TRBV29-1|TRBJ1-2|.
CSVFGIGHGYTF
TGCAGCGTTTTCGGGATCGGGCACGGCTACACCTTC
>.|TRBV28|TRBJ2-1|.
CASSFTTTNEQFF
TGTGCCAGCAGCTTCACCACTACCAATGAGCAGTTCTTC
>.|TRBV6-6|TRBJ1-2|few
CASSYDSNYGYTF
TGTGCCAGCAGTTACGACAGTAACTATGGCTACACCTTC
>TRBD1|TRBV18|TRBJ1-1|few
CASSPRTGSMNTEAFF
TGTGCCAGCTCACCTCGGACAGGGTCTATGAACACTGAAGCTTTCTTT
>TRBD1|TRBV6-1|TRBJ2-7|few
CASSEAGTGVAEQYF
TGTGCCAGCAGTGAAGCAGGGACAGGGGTTGCCGAGCAGTACTTC
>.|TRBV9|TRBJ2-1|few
CASSVNSRPYNEQFF
TGTGCCAGCAGCGTAAACAGCCGCCCCTACAATGAGCAGTTCTTC
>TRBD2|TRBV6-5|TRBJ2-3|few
CASRLAGGDTQYF
TGTGCCAGCAGACTAGCGGGAGGAGATACGCAGTATTTT
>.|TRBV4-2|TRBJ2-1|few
CASSQDRAGYNEQFF
TGTGCCAGCAGCCAAGATCGCGCGGGGTACAATGAGCAGTTCTTC
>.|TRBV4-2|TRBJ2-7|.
CASSQEQAVAYEQYF
TGTGCCAGCAGCCAAGAACAGGCCGTTGCCTACGAGCAGTACTTC
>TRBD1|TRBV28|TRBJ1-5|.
CASSLRSGTGVMPQHF
TGTGCCAGCAGTTTAAGGTCGGGGACAGGGGTGATGCCCCAGCATTTT
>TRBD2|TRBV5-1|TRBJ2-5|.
CASSGGTTLQETQYF
TGCGCCAGCAGCGGAGGGACTACCTTACAAGAGACCCAGTACTTC
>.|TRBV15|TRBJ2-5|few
CASAVGGDEETQYF
TGTGCCTCTGCGGTAGGAGGGGATGAAGAGACCCAGTACTTC
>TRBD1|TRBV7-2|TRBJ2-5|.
CASSLTGGGETQYF
TGTGCCAGCAGCTTGACAGGGGGAGGAGAGACCCAGTACTTC